Below are 28 T cell receptor beta chains sequenced from a single sample in a study of T-cell memory formation after mild COVID-19. TCRdb re-derived calls from the 5' RACE reads in MiXCR, one entry per CDR3 protein. Altogether some 150,000 distinct CDR3 sequences are present, over 6% being singletons, with the ten largest covering roughly 2.1%. The source material was PBMCs or a T cell subset sorted from them (not recorded which). Receptors originate from an adult woman who had mild COVID-19 (a few samples of this study predate the infection). Cell type and time point are not known.

The sample holds many counts of this clonotype. This chain joins TRBV7-9 and TRBJ1-2; tentative D call: TRBD1 (5 bases). Trimming removed 5 bases at V and 3 bases at J, with 16 bases between. The CDR3 extends over 15 amino acids. The germline gives CDR1 SEHNR, CDR2 FQNEAQ (reference sequence). CDR3 sequence: CASSGYRGSDYGYTF. The CDR3 DNA reads TGTGCCAGCAGCGGCTATAGGGGCTCGGACTATGGCTACACCTTC.

Only a few counts were recorded for this clonotype. The chain links TRBV5-1 to TRBJ2-5; 11 bases align to TRBD1. With V trimmed by 3 bases and J by 4 bases, 2 bases remained unmatched. The CDR3 loop spans 14 amino acids. Germline loops: CDR1 SGHRS, CDR2 YFSETQ. CDR3 in amino acids: CASSSGTGGETQYF. The CDR3 coding sequence is TGCGCCAGCAGCTCCGGGACAGGGGGAGAGACCCAGTACTTC.

The chain joins TRBV12-3 or TRBV12-4 to TRBJ1-6; 8 nucleotides line up with TRBD1. The ends lost 7 bases at V and 9 bases at J; junction bases unmatched: 11. This CDR3 region has 15 residues. The CDR3, as DNA: TGTGCCAGCAACACTCTGGACAGGGAATTTTCACCCCTCCACTTT. It is translated as CASNTLDREFSPLHF.

V and J are TRBV18 and TRBJ2-7, with 9 bases aligning to TRBD1. The CDR3 runs 17 residues. The V gene's germline CDR1 is KGHSH and CDR2 LQKENI. The J segment lost 2 bases and the V segment lost 2 bases, leaving 10 bases of the junction unmatched. The CDR3 nucleotides read TGTGCCAGCTCACCAACACGAACGGGACAGGGAACCTACGAGCAGTACTTC. Translating gives CASSPTRTGQGTYEQYF.

This clonotype appeared many times. The rearrangement links TRBV7-9 to TRBJ2-5, with D possibly matching TRBD1 (5 bases). Germline assignment: CDR1 SEHNR and CDR2 FQNEAQ (reference sequence). The length of the CDR3 is 16 residues. V lost 3 bases to trimming and J lost 4 bases, with 18 bases between them. The CDR3 loop is CASSFPQQVKGETQYF. The CDR3 DNA is TGTGCCAGCAGCTTTCCCCAACAGGTGAAGGGAGAGACCCAGTACTTC.

This clonotype was counted ten times or more. This chain uses TRBV20-1 with TRBJ2-1, with D possibly TRBD2 on 6 matching bases. The CDR3 is 13 residues long. V was trimmed by 6 bases and J by 7 bases, leaving 16 bases between them. Germline loops: CDR1 DFQATT, CDR2 SNEGSKA (reference sequence). The CDR3 reads CSARDSPINEQFF. In DNA, the CDR3 is TGCAGTGCCCGGGACTCTCCCATAAATGAGCAGTTCTTC.

This clonotype was seen at least ten times. This chain uses TRBV12-3 or TRBV12-4 with TRBJ1-6; 7 bases agree with TRBD1. The CDR3 runs 18 residues. V lost 6 bases, J lost 9 bases, and 20 bases stayed unmatched. The CDR3 loop reads CASSRRGRGLKLSSPLHF. The CDR3 nucleotides read TGTGCCAGCAGCCGTCGGGGGAGGGGGCTTAAGTTAAGTTCACCCCTCCACTTT.

This clonotype was observed a few times. The chain is built from TRBV5-4 and TRBJ2-7; D possibly corresponds to TRBD2 (7 bases). The CDR3 is 15 amino acids. V lost 4 bases, J lost 6 bases, and 20 bases lay in between. Per the germline V gene, CDR1 is SGHNT and CDR2 is YYREEE (reference sequence). CDR3 in DNA: TGTGCCAGCAGCCACGGAGGAGAGAGGGGGGGCGAGCAGTACTTC. Its protein product is CASSHGGERGGEQYF.

This clonotype has only a few counts. The chain recombines TRBV6-1 with TRBJ2-7; 12 bases are a match to TRBD1. Per the germline V gene, CDR1 is MNHNS and CDR2 is SASEGT. V dropped 8 bases and J dropped 4; count of bases not matched to a gene: 12. This CDR3 is built from 16 residues. The CDR3 here is CASVIMVGQGAYEQYF. CDR3 nucleotide sequence: TGTGCCAGCGTTATTATGGTGGGACAGGGGGCTTACGAGCAGTACTTC.

This clonotype was recorded a few times. This sequence joins TRBV9 and TRBJ2-3; TRBD2 agrees at 7 bases. The CDR3 sequence is 15 residues long. Germline lookup yields CDR1 SGDLS and CDR2 YYNGEE. Trimming at V came to 3 bases and at J to 3 bases, leaving 7 bases not matched to a gene. The CDR3 DNA follows: TGTGCCAGCAGCGCCGATCCCGGGAGGACAGATACGCAGTATTTT. This translates into CASSADPGRTDTQYF.

In this sample, this clonotype turned up a few times. The chain employs TRBV6-6 and TRBJ1-6, with D possibly matching TRBD1 (5 bases). The CDR3 is made up of 16 amino acids. Germline V CDR1 and CDR2: MNHNY, SVGAGI (reference sequence). V was clipped by 2 bases and J by 6 bases, with 14 bases between them. In DNA, the CDR3 is TGTGCCAGCAGTTACGCCACGGGACGTCTTAATTCACCCCTCCACTTT. It codes for CASSYATGRLNSPLHF.

This chain uses TRBV5-5 with TRBJ1-1; D remains ambiguous. The germline V and J ends were trimmed by 4 bases and 0 bases, with 16 bases remaining between them. The CDR3 length is 16 residues. Germline V gene data show CDR1 as SGHKS and CDR2 as YYEKEE (reference sequence). The CDR3 bases are TGTGCCAGCAGCCCCTTGCCGCGGACTGTGAACACTGAAGCTTTCTTT. The encoded protein is CASSPLPRTVNTEAFF.

The sample holds many counts of this clonotype. The V and J genes are TRBV5-1 and TRBJ1-1; D might be TRBD1 (5 bases). The V and J ends lost 0 bases and 1 base respectively, with 10 bases between them. Germline-derived CDR1 and CDR2 are SGHRS and YFSETQ. CDR3 length: 15 residues. CDR3 sequence: CASSLGGTKNTEAFF. DNA for the CDR3: TGCGCCAGCAGCTTGGGAGGGACGAAGAACACTGAAGCTTTCTTT.

The rearrangement joins TRBV5-1 to TRBJ2-1; 13 bases agree with TRBD2. The V segment lost 4 bases and the J segment 6 bases; nucleotides outside the gene matches: 7. The CDR3 runs to 16 residues. Germline CDR1 and CDR2: SGHRS and YFSETQ. Here the CDR3 DNA reads TGCGCCAGCAGCACCCTACTAGCGGGGGGGGGCAATGAGCAGTTCTTC. Amino acid sequence: CASSTLLAGGGNEQFF.

The sample holds many counts of this clonotype. The chain carries TRBV6-5 and TRBJ2-6; 7 positions agree with TRBD1. V was clipped by 5 bases and J by 0 bases; unmatched bases: 4. This CDR3 contains 16 residues. CDR1 and CDR2 (germline): MNHEY, SVGAGI. In DNA form, the CDR3 reads TGTGCCAGCAGTAGGACAGGATCCTCTGGGGCCAACGTCCTGACTTTC. It specifies CASSRTGSSGANVLTF.

There are many counts of this clonotype. The chain couples TRBV18 to TRBJ1-6; D call uncertain. This CDR3 spans 15 amino acids. Germline V lookup: CDR1 KGHSH, CDR2 LQKENI. V dropped 8 bases and J dropped 7 bases, with 18 bases sitting between them. The CDR3 coding sequence is TGTGCCAGCACGTGGACGGTGAAACCCAATTCACCCCTCCACTTT. This gives the protein CASTWTVKPNSPLHF.

This clonotype was seen at least ten times. J is TRBJ2-5 and V is TRBV5-5; TRBD1 matches 10 bases. The germline CDR1 and CDR2 sequences are SGHKS and YYEKEE (reference sequence). V lost 5 bases and J lost 1; bases outside the gene matches: 2. The CDR3 spans 14 residues. For the CDR3, the DNA is TGTGCCAGCAGTCGGGACAGGGGCCAAGAGACCCAGTACTTC. Translating gives CASSRDRGQETQYF.

This clonotype was counted at least ten times. The chain uses TRBV7-3 and TRBJ1-6; no definite D call. V lost 4 bases and J lost 8, with 9 bases in between. CDR3 length: 13 amino acids. From germline, CDR1 is SGHTA and CDR2 FQGTGA. The CDR3 here is CASSSARDSPLHF. The CDR3 DNA follows: TGTGCCAGCAGCTCCGCTAGAGATTCACCCCTCCACTTT.

This clonotype was recorded many times. J is TRBJ2-7 and V is TRBV20-1; 13 bases match TRBD2. Trimming cost V 1 base and J 1 base; bases outside gene matches: 13. Per germline, CDR1 DFQATT and CDR2 SNEGSKA (reference sequence). The CDR3 extends over 19 amino acids. Here the CDR3 DNA reads TGCAGTGCTAGAGTCGGACTAGCGGGGGTTTTGTTATTATCCTACGAGCAGTACTTC. The encoded protein is CSARVGLAGVLLLSYEQYF.

This clonotype was seen many times. The J gene is TRBJ2-7, the V gene TRBV20-1; 8 nucleotides line up with TRBD2. This CDR3 region has 12 residues. Trimming at V came to 5 bases and at J to 1 base, leaving 1 base not matched to a gene. The germline CDR1 and CDR2 sequences are DFQATT and SNEGSKA (reference sequence). CDR3: CSALAGSYEQYF. CDR3 in DNA: TGCAGTGCTCTAGCGGGTTCCTACGAGCAGTACTTC.

The V call is TRBV5-1, the J call TRBJ1-1; D ambiguous. CDR1 is SGHRS, CDR2 YFSETQ, per germline. This CDR3 is 13 amino acids long. V was trimmed by 0 bases and J by 4 bases, leaving 7 bases between them. CDR3 amino acids: CASSLGNPTEAFF. The CDR3 nucleotides are TGCGCCAGCAGCTTGGGGAATCCCACTGAAGCTTTCTTT.

This chain links TRBV9 with TRBJ2-4; tentative D call: TRBD2 (6 bases). In germline, CDR1 is SGDLS, CDR2 YYNGEE. The CDR3 length is 13 residues. Trimming took off 1 base at V and 11 bases at J, with 13 bases between the two ends. CDR3 in DNA: TGTGCCAGCAGCGTATCGGAGGGAACACTTCAGTACTTC. This sequence encodes CASSVSEGTLQYF.

The V call is TRBV20-1, the J call TRBJ1-6; TRBD1 aligns across 10 bases. CDR1 and CDR2 from the germline V gene are DFQATT and SNEGSKA (reference sequence). The CDR3 extends over 14 amino acids. The junction had 8 bases not matched to a gene; V was cut back by 6 bases and J by 9 bases. The CDR3 DNA reads TGCAGTGCGACACAGGGACAGGGGATTTCACCCCTCCACTTT. Its translation is CSATQGQGISPLHF.

This clonotype was recorded a few times. The chain couples TRBV24-1 to TRBJ1-5; no clear D gene. Trimming cost V 3 bases and J 4 bases, with 9 bases left between them. The CDR3 loop spans 14 amino acids. Germline V gene lookup returns CDR1 KGHDR and CDR2 SFDVKD. DNA for the CDR3: TGTGCCACCAGTGATAGCAGCGGAAATCAGCCCCAGCATTTT. Protein sequence: CATSDSSGNQPQHF.

The gene calls are TRBV4-3 and TRBJ2-5; tentative D call: TRBD1 (6 bases). V lost 4 bases to trimming and J lost 1 base, with 13 bases between them. Germline CDR1 and CDR2: LGHNA and YSLEER. The CDR3 is 15 residues long. DNA for the CDR3: TGCGCCAGCAGCCGTACCCGGGACACCCAAGAGACCCAGTACTTC. This encodes CASSRTRDTQETQYF.

The chain employs TRBV14 and TRBJ2-7, with D maybe TRBD1 (6 bases). Trimming cost V 5 bases and J 2 bases, with 19 bases left between them. Per germline, CDR1 SGHDN and CDR2 FVKESK. The CDR3 is made up of 16 amino acids. The CDR3 nucleotides are TGTGCCAGCAGCTTATCCCCGGGACACTTAACCTACGAGCAGTACTTC. Its translation: CASSLSPGHLTYEQYF.

This clonotype was seen a handful of times. CDR3 protein: CASSLSAQGSSEAFF. CDR3 DNA sequence: TGTGCCAGCAGCCTATCGGCGCAGGGGTCATCTGAAGCTTTCTTT. The chain carries TRBV3-1 and TRBJ1-1; the D gene is possibly TRBD1 (6 bases). The V end was cut by 4 bases, the J end by 6 bases, with 18 bases between. Germline-derived CDR1 and CDR2 are LGHDT and YNNKEL (reference sequence). CDR3 length: 15 amino acids.

The table lists this clonotype with many counts. This chain links TRBV2 with TRBJ2-3; TRBD2 agrees at 11 bases. The length of the CDR3 is 16 residues. Trimming took 1 base from V and 5 from J; bases not matched to a gene: 5. In germline, CDR1 is SNHLY, CDR2 FYNNEI. In nucleotides, the CDR3 is TGTGCCAGCAGTGAAGAGGTAGCGGGGGGGCTAGATACGCAGTATTTT. Encoded protein: CASSEEVAGGLDTQYF. The whole variable domain, filled in from reference TRBV2 and TRBJ2-3, reads EPEVTQTPSHQVTQMGQEVILRCVPISNHLYFYWYRQILGQKVEFLVSFYNNEISEKSEIFDDQFSVERPDGSNFTLKIRSTKLEDSAMYFCASSEEVAGGLDTQYFGPGTRLTVL.